The 19 T cell receptor beta chains below all came from one sample that was sequenced in a study of human T cells and chemical hapten exposure (dated by TCRdb to the early 2020s). Sample time point, as interpreted from the label and publication: patch test 1, 2 weeks after DPC sensitization. The treatment or condition tag for this specimen amounts to: therapeutic diphenylcyclopropenone sensitization with weekly scalp DPC. Total RNA was isolated from unfractionated whole blood collected in Tempus Blood RNA tubes. Receptor libraries were prepared by RACE. Sequenced using a NextSeq 500. Using fastp at Q25 and MiXCR, TCRdb reprocessed the public reads and kept productive beta chains. Rows matching on CDR3 protein sequence are summarized as one entry with the most common DNA and genes. Here the sample has fewer than 45,000 distinct CDR3 sequences; under 5% occur a single time. The ten largest clonotypes hold around 26% of the sample.

This specimen consisted of whole blood, obtained in connection with sensitization to the hapten diphenylcyclopropenone (DPC). The source is a man in his fifties with alopecia areata. Some clones in this sample may be carry-over from other donors' samples.

This clonotype was observed a few times. The V gene is TRBV12-3 or TRBV12-4, the J gene TRBJ2-1; D unclear. The V and J ends lost 3 bases and 5 bases respectively, with 8 bases between them. CDR3 size: 13 residues. Here the CDR3 reads CASSLRMDNEQFF. CDR3 in DNA: TGTGCCAGCAGTTTGAGAATGGACAATGAGCAGTTCTTC.

This clonotype has a count of ten or more. This chain joins TRBV10-1 and TRBJ1-1; D is unresolved. The CDR3 has 12 amino acids. Per germline, CDR1 WNHNN and CDR2 SYGVQD (reference sequence). The V end lost 0 bases, the J end lost 7 bases, and 6 bases lay between the germline ends. The CDR3: CASSESFGEAFF. The DNA for the CDR3 is TGCGCCAGCAGTGAGTCGTTCGGTGAAGCTTTCTTT.

This clonotype was seen at least ten times. This sequence joins TRBV28 and TRBJ2-1; TRBD1 matches 10 bases. The V segment lost 7 bases and the J segment 6 bases; nucleotides outside the gene matches: 9. The CDR3 covers 15 residues. Germline CDR1 reads MDHEN; CDR2 reads SYDVKM. The CDR3 region is CASTPPRTGGNEQFF. The CDR3 coding sequence is TGTGCCAGCACCCCTCCGAGGACAGGGGGCAATGAGCAGTTCTTC. Using reference TRBV28 and TRBJ2-1 for the parts outside the CDR3, the full variable domain is DVKVTQSSRYLVKRTGEKVFLECVQDMDHENMFWYRQDPGLGLRLIYFSYDVKMKEKGDIPEGYSVSREKKERFSLILESASTNQTSMYLCASTPPRTGGNEQFFGPGTRLTVL.

This clonotype was counted at least ten times. The chain uses TRBV5-1 and TRBJ2-7; no clear D gene. The CDR3 loop spans 16 amino acids. Germline V lookup: CDR1 SGHRS, CDR2 YFSETQ. V was shortened by 0 bases and J by 4 bases, with 17 bases between the two germline ends. CDR3 nucleotide sequence: TGCGCCAGCAGCTTGGGGGCCACTACGACTGGTTACGAGCAGTACTTC. Protein product: CASSLGATTTGYEQYF.

This clonotype was detected many times. The V call is TRBV5-1, the J call TRBJ2-3; D not resolved. Between the trimmed V and J ends, which lost 4 bases and 2 bases, there was a span of 14 bases. Germline CDR1 and CDR2: SGHRS and YFSETQ. CDR3 length: 15 residues. In DNA form, the CDR3 reads TGCGCCAGCAGCCAAACCCTAGTTACCACAGATACGCAGTATTTT. Amino acids: CASSQTLVTTDTQYF.

V and J are TRBV20-1 and TRBJ2-1; 10 bases are a match to TRBD2. Germline CDR1 reads DFQATT; CDR2 reads SNEGSKA (reference sequence). V trimming: 0 bases; J trimming: 0 bases; junction bases outside the gene matches: 11. The CDR3 extends over 19 amino acids. The CDR3 nucleotides are TGCAGTGCTAGAGATCAGTCTAGCGGGAGCCCGAGCTCCTACAATGAGCAGTTCTTC. This translates into CSARDQSSGSPSSYNEQFF.

This clonotype appeared many times. V and J are TRBV29-1 and TRBJ1-1; possible D gene TRBD1, 5 bases. The germline CDR1 and CDR2 sequences are SQVTM and ANQGSEA. This CDR3 contains 13 residues. V lost 7 bases and J lost 0, with 12 bases in between. The CDR3 DNA follows: TGCAGCGCCAGGGAAGACATGAACACTGAAGCTTTCTTT. Amino acid sequence: CSAREDMNTEAFF.

This clonotype was detected many times. CDR3 region: CALPSSGIRNTGELFF. CDR3 DNA: TGTGCCTTGCCCAGCAGCGGGATTAGGAACACCGGGGAGCTGTTTTTT. This chain uses TRBV5-8 with TRBJ2-2, with 7 positions matching TRBD2. The CDR3 length is 16 residues. J lost 1 base, V lost 10 bases, and 13 bases had no gene match. Germline V gene data show CDR1 as SGHTS and CDR2 as YDEGEE.

This clonotype has ten or more counts. The gene calls are TRBV20-1 and TRBJ2-3; possible D gene TRBD2, 5 bases. Trimming left V 3 bases short and J 5 bases short, with 15 bases between. There are 14 residues in the CDR3. CDR1 is DFQATT, CDR2 SNEGSKA, per germline (reference sequence). The CDR3 sequence: CSASEGPGRDTQYF. CDR3 coding DNA: TGCAGTGCTAGCGAAGGGCCTGGGAGAGATACGCAGTATTTT.

This clonotype was detected many times. The V call is TRBV28, the J call TRBJ2-5; weak D call: TRBD2 (7 bases). V shed 5 bases and J shed 5 bases, with 18 bases lying between them. Per germline, CDR1 MDHEN and CDR2 SYDVKM. This CDR3 region has 15 residues. The CDR3 DNA sequence: TGTGCCAGCAGTAGAGGGACGGGGGGACATGAGACCCAGTACTTC. Amino acid sequence: CASSRGTGGHETQYF.

There are many counts of this clonotype. This chain connects TRBV3-1 to TRBJ1-1; D may be TRBD1 (6 bases). The germline CDR1 and CDR2 sequences are LGHDT and YNNKEL (reference sequence). The V and J ends lost 6 bases and 5 bases respectively, with 13 bases between them. There are 13 residues in the CDR3. The CDR3 DNA sequence: TGTGCCAGCAGTCGGGGGGCTTGGACTGAAGCTTTCTTT. This encodes CASSRGAWTEAFF.

This clonotype has at least ten counts. The CDR3 bases are TGTGCCACCAGTGTACCAGACAGCAATGAGCAGTTCTTC. Its protein product is CATSVPDSNEQFF. This chain links TRBV24-1 with TRBJ2-1, with D perhaps matching TRBD1 (5 bases). The CDR3 totals 13 residues. V dropped 5 bases and J dropped 6 bases, with 10 bases sitting between them. Germline CDR1 KGHDR, CDR2 SFDVKD.

This clonotype was counted ten times or more. This chain joins TRBV29-1 and TRBJ2-7; 12 bases line up with TRBD2. Losses at the gene ends were 7 bases for V and 6 bases for J; bases not matched to a gene: 10. The CDR3 is 14 amino acids. Germline-derived CDR1 and CDR2 are SQVTM and ANQGSEA. The CDR3 nucleotides are TGCAGCGCGGAGGTGACTAGCGGGAGCAGCGAGCAGTACTTC. It specifies CSAEVTSGSSEQYF.

This clonotype was observed at least ten times. The chain combines TRBV10-3 with TRBJ2-3; D ambiguous. This CDR3 comprises 15 residues. Germline V CDR1 and CDR2: ENHRY, SYGVKD. Trimming took off 6 bases at V and 2 bases at J, with 15 bases between the two ends. The CDR3 spells CAIRASGGATDTQYF. DNA of the CDR3: TGTGCCATCAGAGCCTCTGGCGGAGCCACAGATACGCAGTATTTT.

This clonotype has at least ten counts. The chain combines TRBV7-9 with TRBJ1-5; D remains ambiguous. The CDR3 spans 13 residues. Trimming left V 5 bases short and J 7 bases short, with 12 bases between. Germline loops: CDR1 SEHNR, CDR2 FQNEAQ (reference sequence). The CDR3 loop is CASSPDQAQPQHF. CDR3 bases: TGTGCCAGCAGCCCAGATCAGGCCCAGCCCCAGCATTTT.

This clonotype has ten or more counts. V is TRBV5-1 and J is TRBJ2-5; 11 nucleotides agree with TRBD1. Germline V gene data show CDR1 as SGHRS and CDR2 as YFSETQ. V lost 0 bases and J lost 1; bases outside the gene matches: 2. The CDR3 is made up of 16 amino acids. The DNA for the CDR3 is TGCGCCAGCAGCTTGGTAGGGACAGGGGGCCAAGAGACCCAGTACTTC. Translating gives CASSLVGTGGQETQYF.

This clonotype showed up just a few times. This rearrangement joins TRBV27 to TRBJ2-1, with a tentative D call TRBD1 (6 bases). Trimming took 5 bases from V and 6 from J, leaving 14 bases between them. The CDR3 loop spans 14 amino acids. The germline V gene encodes CDR1 MNHEY and CDR2 SMNVEV (reference sequence). The CDR3 loop is CASSPTDSVNEQFF. The DNA for the CDR3 is TGTGCCAGCAGTCCTACGGACAGCGTCAATGAGCAGTTCTTC.

This clonotype is medium-sized (0.01 to 0.1%) by share. This chain uses TRBV18 with TRBJ1-1, with D unclear. Between the trimmed V and J ends, which lost 3 bases and 4 bases, there was a span of 12 bases. Germline CDR1 is KGHSH and CDR2 is LQKENI. The CDR3 covers 14 residues. Written as DNA, the CDR3 is TGTGCCAGCTCACCTATGGGAGGGAGCACTGAAGCTTTCTTT. As protein: CASSPMGGSTEAFF. The entire variable domain, with the rest obtained from reference TRBV18 and TRBJ1-1, is as follows: NAGVMQNPRHLVRRRGQEARLRCSPMKGHSHVYWYRQLPEEGLKFMVYLQKENIIDESGMPKERFSAEFPKEGPSILRIQQVVRGDSAAYFCASSPMGGSTEAFFGQGTRLTVV.

This clonotype showed up just a few times. The V call is TRBV7-6, the J call TRBJ2-7; possibly TRBD1 for D (6 bases). The length of the CDR3 is 15 residues. The V gene lost 4 bases and the J gene lost 4 bases, with 17 bases spanning the gap. Per the germline V gene, CDR1 is SGHVS and CDR2 is FNYEAQ. The DNA for the CDR3 is TGTGCCAGCAGCTCCCAATCCGACAGGCGATACGAGCAGTACTTC. This codes for CASSSQSDRRYEQYF.